Following are 17 T cell receptor beta chains from one sample sequenced in a study of cytomegalovirus exposure and HLA in healthy donors. Use of 60 Vbeta and 13 Jbeta primers characterized the PCR. Only in-frame clones appear in the TCRdb table, and some are missing; sequencing was by immunoSEQ multiplex PCR. This sample has some 76,000 clones, with around 73% found just once. The sequenced material came from PBMCs. The receptors were gathered from a woman between 40 and 50 years old in good health and CMV-seropositive.

V and J are TRBV6-5 and TRBJ2-7, with D tentatively TRBD1 (5 bases). Trimming shortened V by 3 bases and J by 7 bases, and 16 bases separated the two germline ends. The CDR3 spans 14 residues. Germline CDR1 is MNHEY and CDR2 is SVGAGI. CDR3 residues: CASSYVGQGLEQYF. In DNA, the CDR3 is TGTGCCAGCAGTTATGTGGGGCAGGGCCTAGAGCAGTACTTC.

The chain couples TRBV5-5 to TRBJ1-5; 10 bases agree with TRBD1. The CDR3 runs to 14 residues. Trimming took 5 bases from V and 8 from J; bases not matched to a gene: 7. Germline V gene data show CDR1 as SGHKS and CDR2 as YYEKEE (reference sequence). The CDR3 loop is CASSPGTGEEPQHF. The CDR3, as DNA: TGTGCCAGCAGTCCCGGGACAGGGGAGGAGCCCCAGCATTTT. The variable domain in full, with the rest retrieved from reference TRBV5-5 and TRBJ1-5, is DAGVTQSPTHLIKTRGQQVTLRCSPISGHKSVSWYQQVLGQGPQFIFQYYEKEERGRGNFPDRFSARQFPNYSSELNVNALLLGDSALYLCASSPGTGEEPQHFGDGTRLSIL.

V is TRBV29-1 and J is TRBJ2-3; D perhaps matches TRBD1 (5 bases). Germline V gene lookup returns CDR1 SQVTM and CDR2 ANQGSEA. V was shortened by 2 bases and J by 2 bases, with 11 bases between the two germline ends. The CDR3 has 14 residues. As DNA, the CDR3 is TGCAGCGTTGAAACAGGATGGGCCACAGATACGCAGTATTTT. This encodes CSVETGWATDTQYF.

The rearrangement links TRBV20-1 to TRBJ2-5, with unresolved D. V gave up 3 bases and J gave up 3 bases, with 2 bases separating them. Germline V gives CDR1 DFQATT, CDR2 SNEGSKA (reference sequence). The CDR3 loop spans 10 amino acids. The CDR3 coding sequence is TGCAGTGCTAGTAAAGAGACCCAGTACTTC. Translating gives CSASKETQYF.

This clone turned up a few times. The rearrangement links TRBV2 to TRBJ2-3; D is possibly TRBD1 (7 bases). The CDR3 is 14 amino acids. The germline V and J ends were trimmed by 10 bases and 1 base, with 15 bases remaining between them. Per germline, CDR1 SNHLY and CDR2 FYNNEI. Here the CDR3 DNA reads TGTGCCACCGCCCAGGGGGGTCGCACAGATACGCAGTATTTT. Protein product: CATAQGGRTDTQYF.

The genes are TRBV28 and TRBJ2-2; perhaps TRBD1 as D (5 bases). The germline V gene encodes CDR1 MDHEN and CDR2 SYDVKM. Trimming left V 3 bases short and J 4 bases short, with 12 bases between. The CDR3 has 15 residues. CDR3: CASSLAGSGTGELFF. The CDR3 nucleotides are TGTGCCAGCAGTTTGGCAGGGTCCGGCACCGGGGAGCTGTTTTTT.

This clone came up once. The rearrangement links TRBV13 to TRBJ1-2; no reliable D call. Trimming left V 0 bases short and J 6 bases short, with 5 bases between. Looked up from germline, CDR1 is PRHDT and CDR2 is FYEKMQ (reference sequence). The CDR3 is 12 amino acids. The CDR3 loop is CASSLGRDGYTF. The CDR3 region has the DNA TGTGCCAGCAGCTTAGGACGGGATGGCTACACCTTC.

The chain combines TRBV6-1 with TRBJ1-5; D is unclear. CDR3 length: 14 residues. The V end lost 5 bases, the J end lost 9 bases, and 17 bases lay between the germline ends. CDR1 is MNHNS and CDR2 is SASEGT in the germline V gene. CDR3 loop: CASSPEGGGRPQHF. The CDR3 DNA follows: TGTGCCAGCAGTCCCGAGGGAGGTGGAAGGCCCCAGCATTTT.

The chain carries TRBV7-9 and TRBJ2-5, with D possibly TRBD2 on 5 matching bases. CDR3 length: 14 residues. Trimming removed 2 bases from V and 2 bases from J, with 9 bases in between. Germline V CDR1 and CDR2: SEHNR, FQNEAQ (reference sequence). The CDR3, as DNA: TGTGCCAGCAGCTTAAGTAGGGAGCAAGAGACCCAGTACTTC. Amino acid sequence: CASSLSREQETQYF.

This clone has more than one count but fewer than ten. V usage is TRBV14 and J usage is TRBJ2-7; D might be TRBD1 (6 bases). In germline, CDR1 is SGHDN, CDR2 FVKESK. Deletions cut 8 bases from V and 3 bases from J, with 8 bases between. The CDR3 totals 11 residues. The CDR3 bases are TGTGCCAGCGGACAGAGCTACGAGCAGTACTTC. Amino acid sequence: CASGQSYEQYF.

The J gene is TRBJ2-1, the V gene TRBV5-4, with TRBD2 matching 7 bases. Germline loops: CDR1 SGHNT, CDR2 YYREEE (reference sequence). V lost 6 bases, J lost 11 bases, and 8 bases stayed unmatched. The CDR3 extends over 12 amino acids. DNA for the CDR3: TGTGCCAGCACCGGGAATAGCGGGCAGCAGTTCTTC. The encoded protein is CASTGNSGQQFF.

The chain couples TRBV5-6 to TRBJ1-5, with D possibly being TRBD1 (6 bases). CDR1 is SGHDT, CDR2 YYEEEE, per germline. The CDR3 runs 15 residues. Deletions cut 3 bases from V and 0 bases from J, with 10 bases between. The CDR3 spells CASSWGGGSNQPQHF. CDR3 coding DNA: TGTGCCAGCAGCTGGGGGGGCGGTAGCAATCAGCCCCAGCATTTT.

V gene TRBV19 combines with J gene TRBJ1-2; D ambiguous. Germline V lookup: CDR1 LNHDA, CDR2 SQIVND (reference sequence). V gave up 6 bases and J gave up 2 bases, with 10 bases separating them. This CDR3 is 13 amino acids long. The CDR3 sequence is CASSSGLNYGYTF. The CDR3 DNA is TGTGCCAGTAGCTCCGGACTCAACTATGGCTACACCTTC.

The V gene is TRBV10-1, the J gene TRBJ2-7, with TRBD2 matching over 7 bases. The germline V gene has CDR1 WNHNN and CDR2 SYGVQD (reference sequence). The CDR3 has 13 amino acids. V dropped 5 bases and J dropped 1; count of bases not matched to a gene: 2. The CDR3 protein is CASSWGGSYEQYF. Here the CDR3 DNA reads TGCGCCAGCAGTTGGGGAGGGTCCTACGAGCAGTACTTC.

Points on this clone: The sample contains more than one DNA sequence encoding this CDR3. The V call is TRBV7-2, the J call TRBJ2-2; D ambiguous. The V gene lost 5 bases and the J gene lost 6 bases, with 7 bases spanning the gap. CDR3 length: 12 amino acids. Germline V gives CDR1 SGHTA, CDR2 FQGNSA. The CDR3 coding sequence is TGTGCCAGCAGCCCTACCGCCGGGGAGCTGTTTTTT. Its protein product is CASSPTAGELFF.

The V gene is TRBV19, the J gene TRBJ1-1, with D unclear. Trimming removed 8 bases at V and 4 bases at J, with 14 bases between. Germline V gives CDR1 LNHDA, CDR2 SQIVND (reference sequence). The CDR3 is made up of 13 amino acids. For the CDR3, the DNA is TGTGCCAGTCGTCCAGGAGGAATCACTGAAGCTTTCTTT. Translated, it gives CASRPGGITEAFF.

The J gene is TRBJ2-1, the V gene TRBV2; 8 bases are a match to TRBD1. The germline V gene has CDR1 SNHLY and CDR2 FYNNEI. The CDR3 contains 15 residues. With V trimmed by 3 bases and J by 7 bases, 8 bases remained unmatched. CDR3 sequence: CASSERQGARNEQFF. The CDR3 DNA reads TGTGCCAGCAGTGAGCGGCAGGGGGCGCGTAATGAGCAGTTCTTC.